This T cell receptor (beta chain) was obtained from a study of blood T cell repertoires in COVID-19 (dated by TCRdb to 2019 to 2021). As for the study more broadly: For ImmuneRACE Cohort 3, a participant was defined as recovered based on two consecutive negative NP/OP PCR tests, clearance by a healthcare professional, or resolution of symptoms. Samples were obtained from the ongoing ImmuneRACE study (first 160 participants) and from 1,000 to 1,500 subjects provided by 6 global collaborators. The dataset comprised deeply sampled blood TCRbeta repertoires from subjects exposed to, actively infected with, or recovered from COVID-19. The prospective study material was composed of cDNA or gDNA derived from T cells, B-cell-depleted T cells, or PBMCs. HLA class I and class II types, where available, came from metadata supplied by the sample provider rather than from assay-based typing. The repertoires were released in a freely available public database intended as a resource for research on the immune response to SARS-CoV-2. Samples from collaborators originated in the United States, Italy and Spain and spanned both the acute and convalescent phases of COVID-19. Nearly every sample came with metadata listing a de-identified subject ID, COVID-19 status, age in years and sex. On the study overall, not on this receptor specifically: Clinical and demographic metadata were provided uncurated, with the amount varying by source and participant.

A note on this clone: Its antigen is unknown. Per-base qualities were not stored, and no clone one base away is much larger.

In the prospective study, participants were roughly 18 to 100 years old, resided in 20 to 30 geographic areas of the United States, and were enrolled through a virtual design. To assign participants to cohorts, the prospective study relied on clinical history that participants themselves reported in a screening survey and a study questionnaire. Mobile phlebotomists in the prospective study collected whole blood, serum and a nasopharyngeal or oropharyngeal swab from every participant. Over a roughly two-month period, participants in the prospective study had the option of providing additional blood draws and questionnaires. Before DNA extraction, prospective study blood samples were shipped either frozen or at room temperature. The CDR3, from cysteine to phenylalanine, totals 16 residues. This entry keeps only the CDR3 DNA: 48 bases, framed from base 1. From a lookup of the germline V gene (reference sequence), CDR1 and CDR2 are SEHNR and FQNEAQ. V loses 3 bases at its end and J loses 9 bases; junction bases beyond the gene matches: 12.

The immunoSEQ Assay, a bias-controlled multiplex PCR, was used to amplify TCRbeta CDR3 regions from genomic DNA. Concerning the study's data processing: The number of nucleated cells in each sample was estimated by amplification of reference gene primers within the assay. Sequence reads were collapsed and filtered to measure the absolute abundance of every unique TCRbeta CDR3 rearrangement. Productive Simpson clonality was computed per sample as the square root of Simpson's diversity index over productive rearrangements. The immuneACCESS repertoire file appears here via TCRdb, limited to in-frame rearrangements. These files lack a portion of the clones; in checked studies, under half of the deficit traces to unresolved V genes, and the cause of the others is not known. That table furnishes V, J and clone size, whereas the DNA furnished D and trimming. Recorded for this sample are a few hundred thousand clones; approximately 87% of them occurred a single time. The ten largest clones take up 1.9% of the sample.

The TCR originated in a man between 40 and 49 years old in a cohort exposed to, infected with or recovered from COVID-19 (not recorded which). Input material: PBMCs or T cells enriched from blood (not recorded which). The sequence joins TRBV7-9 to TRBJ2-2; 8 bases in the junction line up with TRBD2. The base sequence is TGTGCCAGCAGCTTTCTCTTCCGGGAGGGCGCCAGGGAGCTGTTTTTT. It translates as CASSFLFREGARELFF.